The 6 T cell receptor beta chains in this list originate from one sample, sequenced in a study of STAT5B mutations in CD4+ large granular lymphocyte leukemia. The data were produced by immunoSEQ multiplex PCR, yet TCRdb's version contains in-frame clones alone and is incomplete. Among about 4,900 clones listed, about 90% were seen once. The sequenced sample consisted of PBMCs. The receptors here all came from a man in his forties with CD4+ T-cell large granular lymphocyte leukemia.

The chain couples TRBV11-2 to TRBJ2-7, with D tentatively TRBD1 (7 bases). Germline-derived CDR1 and CDR2 are SGHAT and FQNNGV. This CDR3 has 15 amino acids. V shed 5 bases and J shed 3 bases, with 17 bases lying between them. As DNA, the CDR3 is TGTGCCAGCAGCCAAATAAGCAGGGGGGTCTACGAGCAGTACTTC. Its translation is CASSQISRGVYEQYF.

This clone turned up a few times. This rearrangement joins TRBV2 to TRBJ2-6; 11 bases align to TRBD1. Germline V gene sequence: CDR1 SNHLY, CDR2 FYNNEI. With V trimmed by 6 bases and J by 0 bases, 7 bases remained unmatched. There are 18 residues in the CDR3. CDR3 sequence reads: CASRKGTGGYSGANVLTF. The CDR3 nucleotides are TGTGCCAGCAGGAAAGGGACAGGGGGATACTCTGGGGCCAACGTCCTGACTTTC.

The chain links TRBV10-1 to TRBJ2-3; 9 bases are a match to TRBD1. The V and J ends lost 6 bases and 1 base, in that order; junction bases with no gene match: 8. Per germline, CDR1 WNHNN and CDR2 SYGVQD (reference sequence). This CDR3 contains 16 residues. Here the CDR3 reads CASSPGQGVGTDTQYF. Written as DNA, the CDR3 is TGCGCCAGCAGCCCGGGACAGGGAGTGGGCACAGATACGCAGTATTTT.

The J gene is TRBJ1-1, the V gene TRBV6-5, with a weak D call TRBD1 (5 bases). The CDR3 totals 13 residues. V lost 5 bases, J lost 4 bases, and 11 bases lay in between. Germline V gene lookup returns CDR1 MNHEY and CDR2 SVGAGI. The CDR3 DNA sequence: TGTGCCAGCAGTGAACGACAGATCACTGAAGCTTTCTTT. It yields the protein CASSERQITEAFF.

By its share, this clone is medium-sized. J is TRBJ2-6 and V is TRBV6-1; D is uncertain. With 1 base removed from V and 0 bases from J, the gap between germline ends came to 4 bases. The germline V gene has CDR1 MNHNS and CDR2 SASEGT. The CDR3 extends over 15 amino acids. CDR3 nucleotides: TGTGCCAGCAGTGAAGAGGCCTCTGGGGCCAACGTCCTGACTTTC. Its protein is CASSEEASGANVLTF.

This chain connects TRBV30 to TRBJ1-1; D remains unclear. Germline V lookup: CDR1 GTSNPN, CDR2 SVGIG (reference sequence). This CDR3 has 13 residues. V was shortened by 4 bases and J by 7 bases, with 16 bases between the two germline ends. The CDR3: CAWNPARLSEAFF. The CDR3 DNA is TGTGCCTGGAATCCGGCCCGCCTAAGTGAAGCTTTCTTT.